These T cell receptor beta chains were read from a single sample in a study of Graves' ophthalmopathy and Graves' hyperthyroidism. One entry per CDR3 protein, called by TCRdb with MiXCR from the multiplex PCR reads. The table lists about 400,000 distinct CDR3 sequences, approximately 16% of them singletons. What was sequenced was peripheral blood. All receptors come from a woman aged 18-29 years with Graves' ophthalmopathy. CDR3s include the opening cysteine and the closing phenylalanine or tryptophan. The D gene is left open where the match is weak. Size is stated for part of the rows, as once, few or many counts, or as a class when the clone is expanded.

TGCAGCGTTGAAGGGGACTACACTGAAGCTTTCTTT	CSVEGDYTEAFF	many	TRBV29-1	TRBJ1-1	.
TGTGCCAGCTCTGGACAGGGGGCGGACTATGGCTACACCTTC	CASSGQGADYGYTF	many	TRBV6-2/TRBV6-3	TRBJ1-2	TRBD1
TGTGCCAGCGGGGACAACTATAATTCACCCCTCCACTTT	CASGDNYNSPLHF	.	TRBV12-3/TRBV12-4	TRBJ1-6	.
TGTGCCAGCAGTGACAGGGATGAGGGCTGGGAGCAGTACTTC	CASSDRDEGWEQYF	many	TRBV6-1	TRBJ2-7	.
TGTGCCAGCAGGGACGGACTAGCGGGAGGGCGTAGCACCGGGGAGCTGTTTTTT	CASRDGLAGGRSTGELFF	.	TRBV6-4	TRBJ2-2	TRBD2
TGTGCCTGGAGTGTGTTGGTACTTAATTCACCCCTCCACTTT	CAWSVLVLNSPLHF	many	TRBV30	TRBJ1-6	.
TGTGCCACCACCGGGACGGACTCCTACGAGCAGTACTTC	CATTGTDSYEQYF	many	TRBV15	TRBJ2-7	.
TGTGCCAGCAGCCCATTCCGTGGGGCACCTTACGAGCAGTACTTC	CASSPFRGAPYEQYF	many	TRBV7-8	TRBJ2-7	.
TGTGCCAGCAGCGTGAGGACAGGGGGCGATTATGGCTACACCTTC	CASSVRTGGDYGYTF	many	TRBV28	TRBJ1-2	TRBD1
TGTGCCAGCAGCCCCCGGGGGCCCCAAGAGACCCAGTACTTC	CASSPRGPQETQYF	.	TRBV7-3	TRBJ2-5	.
TGTGCCAGCACCACAGGGGGAAGCTCCTACGAGCAGTACTTC	CASTTGGSSYEQYF	many	TRBV7-2	TRBJ2-7	TRBD1
TGCAGTGTTCCACTCAAGGGGGGGGATCGCTATGGCTACACCTTC	CSVPLKGGDRYGYTF	many	TRBV20-1	TRBJ1-2	.
TGTGCCAGCACCAAAGGGGGAATCCTAGTCGAAGCTTTCTTT	CASTKGGILVEAFF	many	TRBV6-2/TRBV6-3	TRBJ1-1	.
TGTGCCAGCTCACCCCTTGCGGGGGATTCACCCCTCCACTTT	CASSPLAGDSPLHF	many	TRBV18	TRBJ1-6	.
TGTGCCAGTACACCGGGACTAGCGGGAGGGACCCCCTACAATGAGCAGTTCTTC	CASTPGLAGGTPYNEQFF	.	TRBV19	TRBJ2-1	TRBD2
TGTGCCAGCAGCTCATCAAGGGGGGTGACTGAAGCTTTCTTT	CASSSSRGVTEAFF	many	TRBV9	TRBJ1-1	.
TGCAGCGCAAAGGGACAGGGAGCCGAGCAGTACTTC	CSAKGQGAEQYF	many	TRBV29-1	TRBJ2-7	TRBD1
TGTGCCAGCGACAGGGGGCGTAGGACCGGGGAGCTGTTTTTT	CASDRGRRTGELFF	many	TRBV6-1	TRBJ2-2	TRBD1
TGTGCCAGCAGTGCCGGAGGGGGCAATGGCTACACCTTC	CASSAGGGNGYTF	.	TRBV6-1	TRBJ1-2	TRBD1
TGTGCCATCAGCCAACAATTTACGGTGAACACTGAAGCTTTCTTT	CAISQQFTVNTEAFF	many	TRBV10-3	TRBJ1-1	.
TGTGCCAGCACTCCTCCAGCCGGGAGCCTGCCATCCGTGCCGAACACCGGGGAGCTGTTTTTT	CASTPPAGSLPSVPNTGELFF	many	TRBV6-5	TRBJ2-2	.
TGTGCCAGCAGCTTAGAAGGATGGGGTGTATCTTTCTTT	CASSLEGWGVSFF	many	TRBV11-2	TRBJ1-1	.
TGTGCCAGCAGTTCAGGACGGCCTGGAGGGGCCCTCCACTTT	CASSSGRPGGALHF	many	TRBV6-2/TRBV6-3	TRBJ1-6	.
TGTGCCAGCAGCTCCCAGGCCTTGTCCTACGAGCAGTACTTC	CASSSQALSYEQYF	many	TRBV11-1	TRBJ2-7	.
TGCAGTGCTAGTGGACAGGGAGTAGCTTCACCCCTCCACTTT	CSASGQGVASPLHF	many	TRBV20-1	TRBJ1-6	TRBD1
TGCGCCAGCAGCTTCCAGGGGGACTCCTACGAGCAGTACTTC	CASSFQGDSYEQYF	many	TRBV5-1	TRBJ2-7	TRBD1
TGTGCCAGCAGGAGTCAAGCGGGCGCCCCCTACGAGCAGTACTTC	CASRSQAGAPYEQYF	many	TRBV2	TRBJ2-7	.
TGTGCCAGCAGCGCGCCCGGGACAGCGAACACTGAAGCTTTCTTT	CASSAPGTANTEAFF	.	TRBV5-6	TRBJ1-1	TRBD1
TGTGCCAGCAGTGAAGTCGGGACGGCTAGCAATCAGCCCCAGCATTTT	CASSEVGTASNQPQHF	many	TRBV6-1	TRBJ1-5	.
TGTGCCAGCAGCTTGGGCAAGTCGTACGAGCAGTACTTC	CASSLGKSYEQYF	many	TRBV11-2	TRBJ2-7	.
TGTGCCAGCAGTGAAGTTTGGGGGAACACTGAAGCTTTCTTT	CASSEVWGNTEAFF	.	TRBV6-1	TRBJ1-1	.
TGTGCCAGCAGTTTTATTGGGGGCTGGGCCGGGGAGCTGTTTTTT	CASSFIGGWAGELFF	.	TRBV28	TRBJ2-2	.
TGCGCCAGCAGTGAGGACAGTAACTATGGCTACACCTTC	CASSEDSNYGYTF	many	TRBV10-1	TRBJ1-2	.
TGTGCCAGCAGCTCACACCCAACGCGGAGCTCCTACGAGCAGTACTTC	CASSSHPTRSSYEQYF	many	TRBV7-2	TRBJ2-7	.
TGTGCCAGCAGATCCTCGGACTCACACTACGAGCAGTACTTC	CASRSSDSHYEQYF	.	TRBV6-5	TRBJ2-7	.
TGTGCCAGCAGTCTGACAGGGTGGCGAGAGACCCAGTACTTC	CASSLTGWRETQYF	many	TRBV27	TRBJ2-5	TRBD1
TGTGCCAGCGCGGACAGGGGACCACCCTACGAGCAGTACTTC	CASADRGPPYEQYF	many	TRBV6-5	TRBJ2-7	TRBD1
TGTGCCAGCAGGGATTCCACAGGACTTTTCTCCTATAATTCACCCCTCCACTTT	CASRDSTGLFSYNSPLHF	many	TRBV27	TRBJ1-6	.
TGTGCCAGCAGTGCCTCGGACAGGGTCGAAAACATTCAGTACTTC	CASSASDRVENIQYF	many	TRBV12-3/TRBV12-4	TRBJ2-4	TRBD1
TGTGCCACCAGAAGCCTCGGGGGGGCGGGCACCGGGGAGCTGTTTTTT	CATRSLGGAGTGELFF	many	TRBV15	TRBJ2-2	TRBD2
TGTGCCAGCGAGGGGACAGCGATGAACACTGAAGCTTTCTTT	CASEGTAMNTEAFF	.	TRBV6-1	TRBJ1-1	TRBD1
TGTGCCAGCAGTGTCGTATGGGCTCAACTCCAAGAGACCCAGTACTTC	CASSVVWAQLQETQYF	many	TRBV28	TRBJ2-5	.
TGTGCCATCAGGAGGGGCCCGAACACCGGGGAGCTGTTTTTT	CAIRRGPNTGELFF	.	TRBV10-3	TRBJ2-2	.
TGTGCCACCAGTGGCCCCACAGGGGGCATGGGCACCGGGGAGCTGTTTTTT	CATSGPTGGMGTGELFF	few	TRBV24-1	TRBJ2-2	TRBD1
TGTGCCATCAAGGACTCCGGGACAGGGGTTTTCGAGCAGTACTTC	CAIKDSGTGVFEQYF	many	TRBV10-3	TRBJ2-7	TRBD1
TGCGCCAGCAGTGAGTCCGGCGGGAGTATTTCTCGGGAGACCCAGTACTTC	CASSESGGSISRETQYF	many	TRBV10-1	TRBJ2-5	TRBD2
TGTGCCAGCAGTTCCCGTCGGGGGCCGGCCAACACCGGGGAGCTGTTTTTT	CASSSRRGPANTGELFF	many	TRBV6-5	TRBJ2-2	.
TGTGCCAGCAGTTTACTGGGGTATGGCAATCAGCCCCAGCATTTT	CASSLLGYGNQPQHF	many	TRBV27	TRBJ1-5	.
TGTGCCAGCAGCCGAGGGCGGGTGGGCTCTGGAAACACCATATATTTT	CASSRGRVGSGNTIYF	many	TRBV7-2	TRBJ1-3	.
TGCAGTGCTAGACGACTGGGCGCGGAGCGGCAGCCCCAGCATTTT	CSARRLGAERQPQHF	many	TRBV20-1	TRBJ1-5	.
TGTGCCAGCACCCCGGGGACAGATAATTCACCCCTCCACTTT	CASTPGTDNSPLHF	.	TRBV12-3/TRBV12-4	TRBJ1-6	TRBD1